One and the same sample provided the 27 T cell receptor beta chains below, sequenced in a study of T cells in Graves' hyperthyroidism and ophthalmopathy (dated by TCRdb to the late 2010s). The library was made by multiplex PCR. The sequencer listed for this sample is Illumina HiSeq 2000. Amplification of TCR beta CDR3 regions was carried out from RNA transcripts. A first-round RT-PCR of the TCR CDR3 used the HTBI primer set with the Qiagen OneStep RT-PCR kit. The public reads were run again by TCRdb, first through fastp at Q25 and then through MiXCR, and only productive beta chains were kept. Identical CDR3 protein sequences are pooled into one entry, listed with their most common genes and DNA. In all, the sample holds about 370,000 distinct CDR3 sequences, and approximately 14% of those were seen once. Clones ranked in the top ten supply under 25% of the sample. Sequences were obtained from blood. All receptors derive from a woman aged 55-70 years with Graves' ophthalmopathy.

On this clonotype itself: No conserved phenylalanine or tryptophan is present at the end of the CDR3, so a read error is the likely explanation. V gene TRBV12-3 or TRBV12-4 combines with J gene TRBJ2-1, with TRBD1 identical over 8 bases. Trimming at V came to 8 bases and at J to 7 bases, leaving 13 bases not matched to a gene. This CDR3 comprises 15 residues. The CDR3 here is CASGGVAGGENEQFL. As DNA, the CDR3 is TGTGCCAGCGGCGGGGTGGCAGGGGGCGAGAATGAGCAGTTCCTC.

The sample holds many counts of this clonotype. V gene TRBV20-1 combines with J gene TRBJ2-7; D is possibly TRBD2 (5 bases). V was shortened by 6 bases and J by 3 bases, with 9 bases between the two germline ends. The CDR3 loop spans 11 amino acids. From germline, CDR1 is DFQATT and CDR2 SNEGSKA (reference sequence). The CDR3, as DNA: TGCAGTGCGCGCGGACTCTACGAGCAGTACTTC. Residues: CSARGLYEQYF.

This clonotype has a count of ten or more. The chain combines TRBV7-9 with TRBJ2-5; a weak D match, TRBD2 (5 bases). The germline V gene encodes CDR1 SEHNR and CDR2 FQNEAQ (reference sequence). The V end was cut by 3 bases, the J end by 2 bases, with 13 bases between. The CDR3 is 15 amino acids. CDR3 sequence (DNA): TGTGCCAGCAGCTTCGTAGCGCTCAGACAAGAGACCCAGTACTTC. This gives the protein CASSFVALRQETQYF.

As DNA, the CDR3 is TGTGCCAGCAGCCAACGGACAGGGAAGCAGTTCTTC. Translated: CASSQRTGKQFF. The chain joins TRBV3-1 to TRBJ2-1, with 8 bases identical to TRBD1. The germline CDR1 and CDR2 sequences are LGHDT and YNNKEL (reference sequence). Losses at the gene ends were 2 bases for V and 11 bases for J; bases not matched to a gene: 2. The CDR3 length is 12 residues.

The CDR3 nucleotides are TGTGCCAGCAGTAACACAGGGGGAGGGGCCGGGGAGCTGTTTTTT. It yields the protein CASSNTGGGAGELFF. The chain recombines TRBV6-5 with TRBJ2-2, with a possible D match to TRBD1 (8 bases). The germline V gene has CDR1 MNHEY and CDR2 SVGAGI. The CDR3 runs 15 residues. The V end lost 5 bases, the J end lost 6 bases, and 16 bases lay between the germline ends.

This clonotype was counted at least ten times. The V call is TRBV7-8, the J call TRBJ2-5; tentatively, D is TRBD2 (6 bases). The CDR3 runs 13 residues. Per the germline V gene, CDR1 is SGHVS and CDR2 is FQNEAQ. The V gene lost 2 bases and the J gene lost 10 bases, with 14 bases spanning the gap. CDR3 loop: CASSLSYSGVQYF. In DNA, the CDR3 is TGTGCCAGCAGCTTATCTTACTCGGGGGTCCAGTACTTC.

The table lists this clonotype with many counts. V is TRBV6-1 and J is TRBJ2-7; D remains ambiguous. Trimming cost V 2 bases and J 4 bases, with 18 bases left between them. CDR1 and CDR2 (germline): MNHNS, SASEGT. The CDR3 contains 16 residues. CDR3 sequence: CASSERIRPQVYEQYF. DNA of the CDR3: TGTGCCAGCAGTGAAAGGATCCGACCGCAGGTTTACGAGCAGTACTTC.

This clonotype occurred many times. This chain uses TRBV6-5 with TRBJ2-7; D may be TRBD1 (6 bases). CDR3 length equals 18 residues. V was shortened by 0 bases and J by 3 bases, with 21 bases between the two germline ends. Germline V gene sequence: CDR1 MNHEY, CDR2 SVGAGI. The CDR3 bases are TGTGCCAGCAGTTACTCGACGGTATACGGACAGACTGGCTACGAGCAGTACTTC. It encodes CASSYSTVYGQTGYEQYF.

This clonotype was observed a single time. A read error may be the cause here, since a much bigger clone is one base away. J is TRBJ2-7 and V is TRBV20-1, with 9 positions matching TRBD1. This CDR3 is built from 14 residues. In germline, CDR1 is DFQATT, CDR2 SNEGSKA (reference sequence). V dropped 4 bases and J dropped 3; count of bases not matched to a gene: 7. CDR3 amino acids: CSATGDRDVYEQYF. CDR3 DNA: TGCAGTGCTACGGGGGACAGGGATGTCTACGAGCAGTACTTC.

This clonotype turned up a few times. J is TRBJ1-4 and V is TRBV28; D unresolved. V dropped 4 bases and J dropped 0 bases, with 9 bases sitting between them. The CDR3 totals 15 residues. Germline CDR1 is MDHEN and CDR2 is SYDVKM. The DNA of the CDR3 is TGTGCCAGCAGTTACAGCCATGCAACTAATGAAAAACTGTTTTTT. This gives the protein CASSYSHATNEKLFF.

This clonotype was seen ten or more times. The chain links TRBV20-1 to TRBJ2-1; D could derive from TRBD1 or TRBD2 (5 bases each). The CDR3 loop spans 14 amino acids. Per germline, CDR1 DFQATT and CDR2 SNEGSKA (reference sequence). Trimming left V 5 bases short and J 3 bases short, with 14 bases between. The CDR3 sequence: CSARRLGDYNEQFF. DNA of the CDR3: TGCAGTGCTCGGAGGCTGGGGGACTACAATGAGCAGTTCTTC.

Turning to this clonotype: This may come from a read error, since a much larger clone is one base off. The chain employs TRBV6-1 and TRBJ2-2; maybe TRBD1 (6 bases). The CDR3 extends over 15 amino acids. In germline, CDR1 is MNHNS, CDR2 SASEGT. Trimming stripped 6 bases from V and 7 bases from J, with 18 bases between. The CDR3, as DNA: TGTGCCAGCAGGGCCGGGACATGGTTCGGCGGGGAGCTGTTTTTT. Protein sequence: CASRAGTWFGGELFF.

The rearrangement links TRBV19 to TRBJ1-2, with TRBD1 matching over 7 bases. The trim removed 4 bases at V and 2 bases at J, leaving 7 bases unmatched. Germline loops: CDR1 LNHDA, CDR2 SQIVND (reference sequence). The length of the CDR3 is 15 residues. The CDR3 spells CASSTTGTENYGYTF. CDR3 bases: TGTGCCAGTAGTACAACCGGGACAGAGAACTATGGCTACACCTTC.

This clonotype appeared a few times. The chain has TRBV7-9 and TRBJ1-2, with 9 positions matching TRBD1. V trimming: 5 bases; J trimming: 6 bases; junction bases outside the gene matches: 7. The length of the CDR3 is 14 residues. Germline loops: CDR1 SEHNR, CDR2 FQNEAQ (reference sequence). Here the CDR3 DNA reads TGTGCCAGCAGCCCACTACAGGGGGCTAATGGCTACACCTTC. It specifies CASSPLQGANGYTF. Full variable domain (missing parts from reference TRBV7-9 and TRBJ1-2): DTGVSQNPRHKITKRGQNVTFRCDPISEHNRLYWYRQTLGQGPEFLTYFQNEAQLEKSRLLSDRFSAERPKGSFSTLEIQRTEQGDSAMYLCASSPLQGANGYTFGSGTRLTVV.

This clonotype was seen a few times. One end of the junction does not line up with germline, which may come from a read error. This chain connects TRBV7-3 to TRBJ1-1; D not certain. There are 13 residues in the CDR3. The V gene's germline CDR1 is SGHTA and CDR2 FQGTGA. The DNA of the CDR3 is TGTGCCAGCAACTTAACCCCAAGCACTGAAGCTTTCTTT. Its protein is CASNLTPSTEAFF. The full variable domain, with the rest looked up from reference TRBV7-3 and TRBJ1-1, is GAGVSQTPSNKVTEKGKYVELRCDPISGHTALYWYRQSLGQGPEFLIYFQGTGAADDSGLPNDRFFAVRPEGSVSTLKIQRTERGDSAVYLCASNLTPSTEAFFGQGTRLTVV.

The table lists this clonotype with many counts. This chain connects TRBV7-2 to TRBJ2-2, with D hard to call. The germline CDR1 and CDR2 sequences are SGHTA and FQGNSA. The V gene lost 6 bases and the J gene lost 2 bases, with 13 bases spanning the gap. CDR3 length: 15 amino acids. The CDR3 loop is CASSPPGSNTGELFF. CDR3 coding DNA: TGTGCCAGCAGTCCGCCCGGCTCCAACACCGGGGAGCTGTTTTTT.

With regard to this clonotype: The CDR3 carries no conserved terminal phenylalanine or tryptophan, so it likely arises from a read error. V is TRBV2 and J is TRBJ2-1, with 8 bases fitting TRBD2. Germline V gives CDR1 SNHLY, CDR2 FYNNEI. Trimming cost V 3 bases and J 6 bases; bases outside gene matches: 10. The CDR3 is made up of 16 amino acids. The CDR3 DNA is TGTGCCAGCAGTGAGAGGGTAGCGGGACCCGTCAATGAGCAGTTCCTC. Amino acid sequence: CASSERVAGPVNEQFL.

This clonotype was picked up a small number of times. This sequence joins TRBV29-1 and TRBJ2-7; D is perhaps TRBD1 or TRBD2 (5 bases each). V was pared by 1 base and J by 2 bases, with 12 bases between. There are 14 residues in the CDR3. Germline values: CDR1 SQVTM, CDR2 ANQGSEA. In nucleotides, the CDR3 is TGCAGCGTTGAAGCCCCGGGGCAGGCCTACGAGCAGTACTTC. Amino acids: CSVEAPGQAYEQYF.

The chain links TRBV28 to TRBJ2-4; a weak D match, TRBD1 (8 bases). Germline CDR1 MDHEN, CDR2 SYDVKM. The length of the CDR3 is 17 residues. The germline V and J ends were trimmed by 4 bases and 9 bases, with 25 bases remaining between them. The CDR3 spells CASSSRQGRGRPPIQYF. CDR3 in DNA: TGTGCCAGCAGTTCCAGACAGGGGCGGGGGCGACCGCCCATTCAGTACTTC.

This clonotype was seen ten or more times. This sequence joins TRBV30 and TRBJ1-1, with TRBD1 matching over 8 bases. Germline assignment: CDR1 GTSNPN and CDR2 SVGIG (reference sequence). There are 11 residues in the CDR3. J was trimmed by 4 bases and V by 5 bases; bases with no gene match: 0. CDR3 sequence reads: CAWGQGTEAFF. In DNA form, the CDR3 reads TGTGCCTGGGGACAGGGCACTGAAGCTTTCTTT.

This clonotype has a count of ten or more. V and J are TRBV5-1 and TRBJ2-1, with TRBD1 matching 8 bases. After removal of 0 bases from V and 6 bases from J, the junction contained 5 bases not matched to a gene. The CDR3 has 15 residues. Germline V gene sequence: CDR1 SGHRS, CDR2 YFSETQ. This CDR3 reads CASSLGRGPSNEQFF. The CDR3 nucleotides read TGCGCCAGCAGCTTGGGCAGGGGGCCCTCCAATGAGCAGTTCTTC.

Many counts were recorded for this clonotype. V and J are TRBV3-1 and TRBJ2-7; TRBD2 matches 10 bases. V was clipped by 1 base and J by 4 bases; unmatched bases: 7. The CDR3 length is 16 residues. CDR1 is LGHDT, CDR2 YNNKEL, per germline (reference sequence). The CDR3 DNA reads TGTGCCAGCAGCCAAGCGGGAGCGGGAGGGCCGTACGAGCAGTACTTC. It yields the protein CASSQAGAGGPYEQYF.

This clonotype was seen at least ten times. V and J are TRBV7-2 and TRBJ2-3; D unclear. This CDR3 comprises 17 residues. The germline V gene encodes CDR1 SGHTA and CDR2 FQGNSA. Trimming took 4 bases from V and 2 from J, leaving 19 bases between them. CDR3 sequence (DNA): TGTGCCAGCAGCTCACTACCAACAGTCCTAGTCACAGATACGCAGTATTTT. Translated: CASSSLPTVLVTDTQYF. The complete variable domain, with remaining parts taken from reference TRBV7-2 and TRBJ2-3, reads GAGVSQSPSNKVTEKGKDVELRCDPISGHTALYWYRQSLGQGLEFLIYFQGNSAPDKSGLPSDRFSAERTGGSVSTLTIQRTQQEDSAVYLCASSSLPTVLVTDTQYFGPGTRLTVL.

This clonotype has a count of ten or more. This chain joins TRBV2 and TRBJ2-7, with D unclear. The V end lost 3 bases, the J end lost 1 base, and 10 bases lay between the germline ends. The germline V gene has CDR1 SNHLY and CDR2 FYNNEI. The CDR3 has 14 residues. The CDR3 is CASSESRGSYEQYF. The CDR3 DNA is TGTGCCAGCAGTGAGTCAAGAGGATCCTACGAGCAGTACTTC.

This clonotype was seen only once. The chain links TRBV27 to TRBJ1-6; 8 bases are shared with TRBD1. Germline assignment: CDR1 MNHEY and CDR2 SMNVEV (reference sequence). Trimming took 6 bases from V and 6 from J; bases not matched to a gene: 7. The CDR3 is made up of 15 amino acids. CDR3: CASSPPTGVNSPLHF. DNA for the CDR3: TGTGCCAGCAGCCCTCCGACAGGGGTTAATTCACCCCTCCACTTT.

This clonotype was seen ten or more times. This rearrangement joins TRBV27 to TRBJ2-3; D not resolved. This CDR3 comprises 17 residues. The germline V gene has CDR1 MNHEY and CDR2 SMNVEV (reference sequence). V was trimmed by 5 bases and J by 0 bases, leaving 18 bases between them. DNA of the CDR3: TGTGCCAGCAGTCCCCCGTCCTACGAGCCTAGCACAGATACGCAGTATTTT. It codes for CASSPPSYEPSTDTQYF.

This clonotype was counted ten times or more. This chain connects TRBV20-1 to TRBJ2-2; D may be TRBD2 (6 bases). The CDR3 covers 13 residues. V was clipped by 3 bases and J by 4 bases, with 9 bases between them. Germline V gene data show CDR1 as DFQATT and CDR2 as SNEGSKA (reference sequence). CDR3 bases: TGCAGTGCTAGGGACGGGGGCACCGGGGAGCTGTTTTTT. Translating gives CSARDGGTGELFF.